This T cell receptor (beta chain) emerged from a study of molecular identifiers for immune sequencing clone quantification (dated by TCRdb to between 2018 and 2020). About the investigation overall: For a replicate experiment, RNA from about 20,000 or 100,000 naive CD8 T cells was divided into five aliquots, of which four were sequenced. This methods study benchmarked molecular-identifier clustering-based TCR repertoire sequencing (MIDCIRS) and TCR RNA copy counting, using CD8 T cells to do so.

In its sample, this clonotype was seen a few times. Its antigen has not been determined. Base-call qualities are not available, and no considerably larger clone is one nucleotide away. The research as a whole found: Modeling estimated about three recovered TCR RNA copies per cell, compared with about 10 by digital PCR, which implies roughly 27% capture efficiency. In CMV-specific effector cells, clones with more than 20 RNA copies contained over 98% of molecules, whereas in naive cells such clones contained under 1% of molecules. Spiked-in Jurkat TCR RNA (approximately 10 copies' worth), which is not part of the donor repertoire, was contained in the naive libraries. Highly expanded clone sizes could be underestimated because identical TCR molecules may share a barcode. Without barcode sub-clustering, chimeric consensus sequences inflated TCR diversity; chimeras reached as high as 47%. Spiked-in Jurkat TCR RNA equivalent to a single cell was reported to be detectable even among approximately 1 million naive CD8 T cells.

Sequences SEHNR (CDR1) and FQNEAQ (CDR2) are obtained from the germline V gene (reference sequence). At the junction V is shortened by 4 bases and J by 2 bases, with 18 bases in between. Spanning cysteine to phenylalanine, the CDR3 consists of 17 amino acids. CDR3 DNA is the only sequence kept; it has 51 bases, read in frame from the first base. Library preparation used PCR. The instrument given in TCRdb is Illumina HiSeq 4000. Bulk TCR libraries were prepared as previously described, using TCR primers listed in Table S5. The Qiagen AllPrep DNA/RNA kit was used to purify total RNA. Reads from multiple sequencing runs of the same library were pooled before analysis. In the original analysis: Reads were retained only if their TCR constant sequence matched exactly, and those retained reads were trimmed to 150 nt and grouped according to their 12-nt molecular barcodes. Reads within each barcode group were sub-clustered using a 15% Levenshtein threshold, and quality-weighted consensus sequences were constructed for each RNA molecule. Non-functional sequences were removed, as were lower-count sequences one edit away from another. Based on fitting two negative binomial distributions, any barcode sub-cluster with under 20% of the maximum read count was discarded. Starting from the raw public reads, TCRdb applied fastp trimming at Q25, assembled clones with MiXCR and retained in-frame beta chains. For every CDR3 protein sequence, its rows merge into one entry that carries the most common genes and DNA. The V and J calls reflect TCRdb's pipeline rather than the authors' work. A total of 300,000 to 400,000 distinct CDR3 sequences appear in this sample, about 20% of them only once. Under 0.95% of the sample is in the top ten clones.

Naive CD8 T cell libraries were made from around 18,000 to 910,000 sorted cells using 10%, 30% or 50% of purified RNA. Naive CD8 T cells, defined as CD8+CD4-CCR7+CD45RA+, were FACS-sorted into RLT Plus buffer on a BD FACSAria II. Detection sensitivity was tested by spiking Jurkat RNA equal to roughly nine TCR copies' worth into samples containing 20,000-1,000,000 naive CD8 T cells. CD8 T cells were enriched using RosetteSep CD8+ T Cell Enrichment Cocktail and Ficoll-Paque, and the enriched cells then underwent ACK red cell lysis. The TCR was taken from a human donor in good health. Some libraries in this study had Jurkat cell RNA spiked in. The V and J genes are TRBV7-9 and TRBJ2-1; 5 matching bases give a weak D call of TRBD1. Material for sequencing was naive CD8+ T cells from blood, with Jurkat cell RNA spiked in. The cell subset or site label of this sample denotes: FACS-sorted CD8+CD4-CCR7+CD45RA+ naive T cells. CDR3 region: CASSSSTEKGAYNEQFF. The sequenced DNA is TGTGCCAGCAGCTCAAGTACAGAGAAAGGGGCCTACAATGAGCAGTTCTTC.